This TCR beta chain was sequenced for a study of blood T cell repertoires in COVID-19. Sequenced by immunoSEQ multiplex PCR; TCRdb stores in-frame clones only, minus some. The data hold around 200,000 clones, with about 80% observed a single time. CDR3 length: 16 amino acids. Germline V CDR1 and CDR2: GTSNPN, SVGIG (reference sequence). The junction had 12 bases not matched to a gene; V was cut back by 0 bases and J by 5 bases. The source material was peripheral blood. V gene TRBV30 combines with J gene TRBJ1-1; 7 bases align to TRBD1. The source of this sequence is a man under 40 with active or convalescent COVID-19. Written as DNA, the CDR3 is TGTGCCTGGAGTGTACAGGGGTTGGTGGCGGGAACTGAAGCTTTCTTT. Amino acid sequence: CAWSVQGLVAGTEAFF.